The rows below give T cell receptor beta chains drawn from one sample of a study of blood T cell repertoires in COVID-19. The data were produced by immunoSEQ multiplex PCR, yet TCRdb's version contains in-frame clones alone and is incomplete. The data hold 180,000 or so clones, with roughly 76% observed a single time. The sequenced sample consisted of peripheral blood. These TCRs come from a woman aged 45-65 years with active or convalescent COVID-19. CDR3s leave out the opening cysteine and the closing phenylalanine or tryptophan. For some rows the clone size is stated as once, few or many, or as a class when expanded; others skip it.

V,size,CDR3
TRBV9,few,ASSNLGGTRYNSPLH
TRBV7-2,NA,ASSPRRQRGPYNEQF
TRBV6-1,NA,ASSEFIGTDEAF
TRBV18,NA,ASSPSGTYEQY
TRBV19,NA,ASSSGASYGYT
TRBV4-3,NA,ASSPRAARGEMLVYEQY
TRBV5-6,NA,ASSLAYRGRDEQY
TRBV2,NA,ASSTGLSSFYNEQF
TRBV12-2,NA,ASRLEGLASTYEQY
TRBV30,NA,AESGTGVNYGYT
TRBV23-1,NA,ASTTAGSEAF
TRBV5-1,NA,ASSPTGGFSYGYT
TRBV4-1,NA,ASSQDLGDRYNSPLH
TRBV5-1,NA,ASSLDGLNYGYT
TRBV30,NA,AWSQTNPYETQY
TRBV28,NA,ASSSTPPGGTEAF